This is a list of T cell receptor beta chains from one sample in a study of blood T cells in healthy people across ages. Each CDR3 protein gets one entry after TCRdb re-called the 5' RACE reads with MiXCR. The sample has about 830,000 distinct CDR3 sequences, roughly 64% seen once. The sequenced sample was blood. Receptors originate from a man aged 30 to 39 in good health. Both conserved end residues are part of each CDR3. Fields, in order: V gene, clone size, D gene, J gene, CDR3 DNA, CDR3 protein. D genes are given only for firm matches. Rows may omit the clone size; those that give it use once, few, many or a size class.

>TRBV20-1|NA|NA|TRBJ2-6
TGCAGTGCTAGAGGGACTTCTCTCTCTGGGGCCAACGTCCTGACTTTC
CSARGTSLSGANVLTF
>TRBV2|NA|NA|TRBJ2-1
TGTGCCAGCCAACCCGGGACGGCCTACAATGAGCAGTTCTTC
CASQPGTAYNEQFF
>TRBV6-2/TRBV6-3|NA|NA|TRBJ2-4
TGTGCCAGCAGTTATACGGCGGGAAGGAACATTCAGTACTTC
CASSYTAGRNIQYF
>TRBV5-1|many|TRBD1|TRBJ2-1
TGTGCCAGCAGCTTAGGACAGGGGGCGTACAATGAGCAGTTCTTC
CASSLGQGAYNEQFF
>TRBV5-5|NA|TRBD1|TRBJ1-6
TGTGCCAGCAGCTTACAGACAGGGGGGAATTCACCCCTCCACTTT
CASSLQTGGNSPLHF
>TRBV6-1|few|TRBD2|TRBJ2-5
TGTGCCAGCAGTGTTTTGGGGGGGCAAGAGACCCAGTACTTC
CASSVLGGQETQYF
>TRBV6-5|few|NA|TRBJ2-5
TGTGCCAGCAGTTACTCTGGCACTACCGGGGAGACCCAGTACTTC
CASSYSGTTGETQYF
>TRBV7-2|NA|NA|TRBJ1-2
TGTGCCAGCAGCTTAGGCCCGGACAGTACCTATGGCTACACCTTC
CASSLGPDSTYGYTF
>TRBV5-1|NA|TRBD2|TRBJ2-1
TGCGCCAGCAGCTTGGTAGGAGCGGGAGGGCCCAATGAGCAGTTCTTC
CASSLVGAGGPNEQFF
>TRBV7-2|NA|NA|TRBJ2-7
TGTGCCAGCAGCTTTAATGCAGGGACCTACGAGCAGTACTTC
CASSFNAGTYEQYF
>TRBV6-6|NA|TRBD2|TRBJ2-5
TGTGCCAGCAGTTCGAGCGGGGGTTCCCAGTACTTC
CASSSSGGSQYF
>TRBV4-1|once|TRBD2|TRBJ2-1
TGCGCCAGCAGCCAAGATCCGGGACTAGCGAGGGAGCAGTTCTTC
CASSQDPGLAREQFF
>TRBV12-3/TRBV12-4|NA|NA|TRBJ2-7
TGTGCCAGCAACTTCGGGGGATTGAAGCAGTACTTC
CASNFGGLKQYF
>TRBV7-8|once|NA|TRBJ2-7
TGTGCCCGCAGCATCTCCGGGACAAACTCCTACGAGCAGTACTTC
CARSISGTNSYEQYF
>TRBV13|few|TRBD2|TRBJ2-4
TGTGCCAGCAGCTTAGGCCGAAGAGTAGCGGGGGAGGGCAAAAACATTCAGTACTTC
CASSLGRRVAGEGKNIQYF
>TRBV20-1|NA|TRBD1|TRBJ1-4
TGCAGTGCTCCCCGGGACAGGGATGAAAAACTGTTTTTT
CSAPRDRDEKLFF
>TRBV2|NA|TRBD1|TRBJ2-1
TGTGCCAGCATTCAGATGGACAGGGGGAATGAGCAGTTCTTC
CASIQMDRGNEQFF
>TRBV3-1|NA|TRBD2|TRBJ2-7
TGTGCCAGCAGCTTAGGGACTAGCGGGGACACCAGCTCCTACGAGCAGTACTTC
CASSLGTSGDTSSYEQYF
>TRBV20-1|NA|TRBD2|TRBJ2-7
TGCAGTGCTAGAGATAGGGAGGGCCTCTACGAGCAGTACTTC
CSARDREGLYEQYF
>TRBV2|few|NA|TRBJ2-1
TGTGCCAGCAGTCGACTATCCTCCTACAATGAGCAGTTCTTC
CASSRLSSYNEQFF
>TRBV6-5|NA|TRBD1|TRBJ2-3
TGTGCCAGCAGTTTTAGTGACAGGGGCACAGATACGCAGTATTTT
CASSFSDRGTDTQYF
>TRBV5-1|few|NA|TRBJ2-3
TGCGCCAGCAGCCCCGGACCTTTCACCGGAGATACGCAGTATTTT
CASSPGPFTGDTQYF
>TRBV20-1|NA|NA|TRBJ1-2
TGCAGTGCTAGAGATCGTTGGGAGGATGGCTACACCTTC
CSARDRWEDGYTF
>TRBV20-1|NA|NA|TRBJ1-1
TGCAGTGCTAGAGAATCGGGGACGGCCTACACTGAAGCTTTCTTT
CSARESGTAYTEAFF
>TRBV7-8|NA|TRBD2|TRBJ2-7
TGTGCCAGCAGCCAAAGCCTTAGCCAGCGGGGGAACTCCTACGAGCAGTACTTC
CASSQSLSQRGNSYEQYF
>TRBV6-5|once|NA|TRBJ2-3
TGTGCCAGCAGTTACTCGATCTTGGCAGCGACAACTAGCACAGATACGCAGTATTTT
CASSYSILAATTSTDTQYF
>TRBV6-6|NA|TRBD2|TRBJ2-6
TGTGCCAGCAGTTACGCCTCGGGGGGGCGTGGGGCCAACGTCCTGACTTTC
CASSYASGGRGANVLTF
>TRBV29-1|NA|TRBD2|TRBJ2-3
TGCAGCGTTGAGCATCTAGCGGGGGACCTCTCAGATACGCAGTATTTT
CSVEHLAGDLSDTQYF
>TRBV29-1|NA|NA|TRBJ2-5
TGCAGCGTTTGGACTGAGAAGTACCAAGAGACCCAGTACTTC
CSVWTEKYQETQYF
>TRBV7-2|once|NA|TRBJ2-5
TGTGCCAGCAGCTCCGGGGGACGGATTGGCAATGAGCAGTACTTC
CASSSGGRIGNEQYF
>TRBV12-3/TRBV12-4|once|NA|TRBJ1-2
TGTGCCAGCAGCCCCCTCGTCGAGCAGGCCAACTATGGCTACACCTTC
CASSPLVEQANYGYTF
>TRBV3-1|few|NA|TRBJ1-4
TGTGCCAGCAGCCCCCCGACAGGCCGGGAAAAACTGTTTTTT
CASSPPTGREKLFF
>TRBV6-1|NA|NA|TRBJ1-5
TGTGCCAGCAGTGATTCGGAGCACCCCATTTTTAGCAATCAGCCCCAGCATTTT
CASSDSEHPIFSNQPQHF
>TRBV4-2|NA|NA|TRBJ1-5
TGTGCCAGCAGCCCGATGGACTCCAAAGCTCAGCCCCAGCATTTT
CASSPMDSKAQPQHF
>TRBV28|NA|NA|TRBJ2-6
TGTGCCAGCAGTCGGCCGGGAGGGGCCAACGTCCTGACTTTC
CASSRPGGANVLTF
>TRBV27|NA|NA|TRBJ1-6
TGTGCCAGCAGTTCCAAACCCCGGAATTCACCCCTCCACTTT
CASSSKPRNSPLHF
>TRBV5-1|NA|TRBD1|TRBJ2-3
TGCGCCAGCAGCTTGGTGGAGAGTCAGGGGGCTTGGTATTTT
CASSLVESQGAWYF
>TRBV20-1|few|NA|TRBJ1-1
TGCAGTGCTAGAGACCGACAGGTGAACACTGAAGCTTTCTTT
CSARDRQVNTEAFF
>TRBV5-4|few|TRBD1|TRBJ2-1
TGTGCCAGCAGCTCTACAGGGGGAACTGAGCAGTTCTTC
CASSSTGGTEQFF
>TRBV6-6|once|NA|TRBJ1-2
TGTGCCTGCAGTTTGACGGGGACCCCGGGGGGCTACACCTTC
CACSLTGTPGGYTF
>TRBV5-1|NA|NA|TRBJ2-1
TGCGCCAGCAGCTTGGAATGGGACGAGCAGTTCTTC
CASSLEWDEQFF
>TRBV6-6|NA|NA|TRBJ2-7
TGTGCCAGCAGTCCCCACAGGGTAGAAGCCTACGAGCAGTACTTC
CASSPHRVEAYEQYF
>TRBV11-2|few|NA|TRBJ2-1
TGTGCCAGCAGCGAGTGGGATGAGCAGTTCTTC
CASSEWDEQFF
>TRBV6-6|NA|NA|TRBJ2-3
TGTGCCAGCAGTCAAACTCGACAGGCCCCTTACACAGATACGCAGTATTTT
CASSQTRQAPYTDTQYF
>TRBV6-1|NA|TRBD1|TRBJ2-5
TGTGCCAGCACTCCCTCCCGGACAGGGCTAGAGACCCAGTACTTC
CASTPSRTGLETQYF
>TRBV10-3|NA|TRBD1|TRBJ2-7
TGTGCCATCAGCAGACAGGGGGCGAACTACGAGCAGTACTTC
CAISRQGANYEQYF
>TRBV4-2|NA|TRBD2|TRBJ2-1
TGTGCCAGCAGCCCCGCGGGACTAGCGGGAGGCGTAACCTACAATGAGCAGTTCTTC
CASSPAGLAGGVTYNEQFF
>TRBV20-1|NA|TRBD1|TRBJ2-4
TGCAGTGCTAGCCCCCCGGGACAGGGGGAAAACATTCAGTACTTC
CSASPPGQGENIQYF
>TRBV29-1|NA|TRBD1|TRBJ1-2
TGCAGCACAAGATCCGACAGGGGAGGCAGCTACACCTTC
CSTRSDRGGSYTF
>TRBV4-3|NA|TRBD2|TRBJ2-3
TGCGCCAGCAGCCAAGAACATAGAGCGGGGGTCACAGATACGCAGTATTTT
CASSQEHRAGVTDTQYF
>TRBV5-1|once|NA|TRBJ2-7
TGCGCCAGCAGCCCAGGGTATGGCTACGAGCAGTACTTC
CASSPGYGYEQYF
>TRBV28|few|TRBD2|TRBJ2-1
TGTGCCAGCAGTCCTAGCGGGACCGGCTACAATGAGCAGTTCTTC
CASSPSGTGYNEQFF
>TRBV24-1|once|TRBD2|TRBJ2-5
TGTGCCGCCAGTGACCTGGGGAGGGAACGGATAGGAGAGACCCAGTACTTC
CAASDLGRERIGETQYF